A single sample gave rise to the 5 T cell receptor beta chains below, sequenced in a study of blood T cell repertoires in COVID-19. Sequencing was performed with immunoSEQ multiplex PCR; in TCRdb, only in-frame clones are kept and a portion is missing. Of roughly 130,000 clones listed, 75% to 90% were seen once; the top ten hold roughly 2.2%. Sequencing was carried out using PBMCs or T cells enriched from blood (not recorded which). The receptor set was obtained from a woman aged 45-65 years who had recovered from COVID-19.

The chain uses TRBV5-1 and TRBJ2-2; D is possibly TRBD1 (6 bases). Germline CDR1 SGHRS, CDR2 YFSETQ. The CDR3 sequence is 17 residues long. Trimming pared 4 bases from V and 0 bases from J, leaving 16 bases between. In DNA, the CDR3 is TGCGCCAGCAGCGCCTCCGGGACACCTACGAACACCGGGGAGCTGTTTTTT. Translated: CASSASGTPTNTGELFF.

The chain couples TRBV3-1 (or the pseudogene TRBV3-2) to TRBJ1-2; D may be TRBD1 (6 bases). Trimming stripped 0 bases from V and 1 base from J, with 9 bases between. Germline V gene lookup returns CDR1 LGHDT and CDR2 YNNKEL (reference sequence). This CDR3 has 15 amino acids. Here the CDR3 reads CASSQEADSNYGYTF. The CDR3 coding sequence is TGTGCCAGCAGCCAAGAAGCGGACAGTAACTATGGCTACACCTTC.

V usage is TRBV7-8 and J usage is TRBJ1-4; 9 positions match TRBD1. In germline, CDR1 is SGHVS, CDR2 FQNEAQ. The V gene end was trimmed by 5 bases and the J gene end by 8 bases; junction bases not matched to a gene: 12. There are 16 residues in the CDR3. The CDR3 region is CASSVTGTGLPEKLFF. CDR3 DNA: TGTGCCAGCAGCGTCACCGGGACAGGGTTGCCGGAAAAACTGTTTTTT.

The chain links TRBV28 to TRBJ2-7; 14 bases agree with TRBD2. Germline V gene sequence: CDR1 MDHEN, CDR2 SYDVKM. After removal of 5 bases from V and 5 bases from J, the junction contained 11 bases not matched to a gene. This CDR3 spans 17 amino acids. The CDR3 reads CASSPPLTSGGADEQYF. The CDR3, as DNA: TGTGCCAGCAGTCCCCCGTTGACTAGCGGGGGGGCCGACGAGCAGTACTTC.

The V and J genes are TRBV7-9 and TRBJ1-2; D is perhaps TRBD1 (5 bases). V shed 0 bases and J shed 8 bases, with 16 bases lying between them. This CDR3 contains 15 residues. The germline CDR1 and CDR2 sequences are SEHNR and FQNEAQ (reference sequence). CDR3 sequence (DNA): TGTGCCAGCAGCTTAGCATCCAGGGAGGGACGCGGCTACACCTTC. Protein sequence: CASSLASREGRGYTF.